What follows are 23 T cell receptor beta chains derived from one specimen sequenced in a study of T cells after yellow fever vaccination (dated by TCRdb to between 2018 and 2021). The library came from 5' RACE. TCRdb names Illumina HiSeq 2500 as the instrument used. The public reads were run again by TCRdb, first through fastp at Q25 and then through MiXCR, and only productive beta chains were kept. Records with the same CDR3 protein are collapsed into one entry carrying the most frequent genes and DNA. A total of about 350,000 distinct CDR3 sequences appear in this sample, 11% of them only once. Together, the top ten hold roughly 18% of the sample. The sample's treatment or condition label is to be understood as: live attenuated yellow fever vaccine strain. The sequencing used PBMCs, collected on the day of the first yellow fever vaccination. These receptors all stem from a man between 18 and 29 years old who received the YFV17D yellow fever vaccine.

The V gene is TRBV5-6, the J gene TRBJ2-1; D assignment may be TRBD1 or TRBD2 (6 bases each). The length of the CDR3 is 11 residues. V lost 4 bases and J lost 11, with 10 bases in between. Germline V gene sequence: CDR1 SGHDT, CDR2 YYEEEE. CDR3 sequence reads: CASSGGTKQFF. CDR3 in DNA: TGTGCCAGCAGCGGGGGGACAAAGCAGTTCTTC.

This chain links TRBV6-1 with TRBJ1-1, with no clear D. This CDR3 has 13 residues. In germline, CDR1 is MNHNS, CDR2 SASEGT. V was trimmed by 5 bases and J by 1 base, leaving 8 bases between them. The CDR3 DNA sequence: TGTGCCAGCAGTAGTCTCAGGAACACTGAAGCTTTCTTT. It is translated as CASSSLRNTEAFF.

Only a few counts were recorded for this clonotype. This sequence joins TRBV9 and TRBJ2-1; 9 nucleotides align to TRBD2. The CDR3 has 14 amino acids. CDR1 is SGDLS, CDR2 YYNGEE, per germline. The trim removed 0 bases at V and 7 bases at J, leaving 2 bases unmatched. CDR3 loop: CASSVGGLANEQFF. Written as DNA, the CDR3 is TGTGCCAGCAGCGTAGGAGGACTAGCGAATGAGCAGTTCTTC. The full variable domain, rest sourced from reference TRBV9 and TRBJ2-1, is DSGVTQTPKHLITATGQRVTLRCSPRSGDLSVYWYQQSLDQGLQFLIQYYNGEERAKGNILERFSAQQFPDLHSELNLSSLELGDSALYFCASSVGGLANEQFFGPGTRLTVL.

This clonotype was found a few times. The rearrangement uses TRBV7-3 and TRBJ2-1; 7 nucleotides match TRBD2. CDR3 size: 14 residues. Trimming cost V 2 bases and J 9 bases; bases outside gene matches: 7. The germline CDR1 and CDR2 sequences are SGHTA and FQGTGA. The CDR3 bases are TGTGCCAGCAGCTTACAGGGACTATTTGTTGAGCAGTTCTTC. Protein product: CASSLQGLFVEQFF.

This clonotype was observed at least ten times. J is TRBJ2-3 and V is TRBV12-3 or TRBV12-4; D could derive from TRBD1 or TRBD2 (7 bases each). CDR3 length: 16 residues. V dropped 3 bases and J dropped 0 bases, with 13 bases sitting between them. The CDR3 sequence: CASSLDQGGSTDTQYF. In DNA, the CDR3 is TGTGCCAGCAGTTTGGACCAGGGGGGGAGCACAGATACGCAGTATTTT.

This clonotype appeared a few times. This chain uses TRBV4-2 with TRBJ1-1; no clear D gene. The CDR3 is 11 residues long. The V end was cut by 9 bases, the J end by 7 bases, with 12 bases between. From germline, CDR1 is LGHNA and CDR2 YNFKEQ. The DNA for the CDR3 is TGTGCCAGTTTAAATAGTCGTGAAGCTTTCTTT. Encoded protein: CASLNSREAFF.

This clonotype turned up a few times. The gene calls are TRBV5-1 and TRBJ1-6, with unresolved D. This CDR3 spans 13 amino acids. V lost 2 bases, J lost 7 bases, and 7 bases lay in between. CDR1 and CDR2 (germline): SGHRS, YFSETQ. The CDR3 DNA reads TGCGCCAGCAGCTTCGACGTAAATTCACCCCTCCACTTT. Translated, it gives CASSFDVNSPLHF.

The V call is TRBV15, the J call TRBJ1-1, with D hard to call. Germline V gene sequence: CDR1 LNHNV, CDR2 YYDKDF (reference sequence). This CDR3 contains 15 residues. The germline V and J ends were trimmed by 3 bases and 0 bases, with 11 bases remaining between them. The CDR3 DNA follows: TGTGCCACCAGCAGGGACGAATCTATGAACACTGAAGCTTTCTTT. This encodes CATSRDESMNTEAFF.

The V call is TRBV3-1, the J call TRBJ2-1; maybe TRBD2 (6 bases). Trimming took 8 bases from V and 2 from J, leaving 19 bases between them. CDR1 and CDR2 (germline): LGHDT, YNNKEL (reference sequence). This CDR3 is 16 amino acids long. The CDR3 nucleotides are TGTGCCAGCGGCACCCTGGGTTGGGGGGCCTACAATGAGCAGTTCTTC. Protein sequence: CASGTLGWGAYNEQFF.

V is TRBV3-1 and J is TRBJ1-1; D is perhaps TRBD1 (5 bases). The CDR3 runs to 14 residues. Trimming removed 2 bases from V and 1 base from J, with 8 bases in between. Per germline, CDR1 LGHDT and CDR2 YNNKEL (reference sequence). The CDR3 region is CASSQSDTNTEAFF. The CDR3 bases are TGTGCCAGCAGCCAATCGGACACGAACACTGAAGCTTTCTTT.

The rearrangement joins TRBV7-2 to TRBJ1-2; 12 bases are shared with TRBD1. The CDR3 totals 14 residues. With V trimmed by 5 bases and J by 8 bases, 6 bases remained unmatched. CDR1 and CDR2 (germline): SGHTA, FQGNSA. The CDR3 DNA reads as TGTGCCAGCAGCGCGCGGGACAGGGGGCGAGGCTACACCTTC. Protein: CASSARDRGRGYTF.

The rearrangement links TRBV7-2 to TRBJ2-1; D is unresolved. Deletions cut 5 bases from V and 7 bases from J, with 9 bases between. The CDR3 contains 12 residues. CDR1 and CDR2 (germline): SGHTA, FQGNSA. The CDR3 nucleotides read TGTGCCAGCAGCACAACCTTAAATGAGCAGTTCTTC. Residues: CASSTTLNEQFF. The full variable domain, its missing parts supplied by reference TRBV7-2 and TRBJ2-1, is GAGVSQSPSNKVTEKGKDVELRCDPISGHTALYWYRQSLGQGLEFLIYFQGNSAPDKSGLPSDRFSAERTGGSVSTLTIQRTQQEDSAVYLCASSTTLNEQFFGPGTRLTVL.

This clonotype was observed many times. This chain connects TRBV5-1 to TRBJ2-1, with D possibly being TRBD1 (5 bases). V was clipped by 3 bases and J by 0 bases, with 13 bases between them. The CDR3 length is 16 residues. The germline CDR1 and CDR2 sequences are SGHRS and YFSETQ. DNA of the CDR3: TGCGCCAGCAGCTCCAGGGCGTGGGGCTCCTACAATGAGCAGTTCTTC. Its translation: CASSSRAWGSYNEQFF.

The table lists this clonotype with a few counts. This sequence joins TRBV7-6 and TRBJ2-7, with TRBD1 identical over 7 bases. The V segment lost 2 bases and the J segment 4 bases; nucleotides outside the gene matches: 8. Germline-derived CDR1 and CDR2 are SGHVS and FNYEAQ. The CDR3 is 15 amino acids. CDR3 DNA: TGTGCCAGCAGCTTAAATGAGGGGGCCGGTTACGAGCAGTACTTC. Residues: CASSLNEGAGYEQYF.

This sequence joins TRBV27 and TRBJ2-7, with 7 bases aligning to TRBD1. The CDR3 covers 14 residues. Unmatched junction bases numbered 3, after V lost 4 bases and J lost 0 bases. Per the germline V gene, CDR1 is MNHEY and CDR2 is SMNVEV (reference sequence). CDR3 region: CASSSYRGSYEQYF. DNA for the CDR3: TGTGCCAGCAGTTCCTACAGGGGCTCCTACGAGCAGTACTTC.

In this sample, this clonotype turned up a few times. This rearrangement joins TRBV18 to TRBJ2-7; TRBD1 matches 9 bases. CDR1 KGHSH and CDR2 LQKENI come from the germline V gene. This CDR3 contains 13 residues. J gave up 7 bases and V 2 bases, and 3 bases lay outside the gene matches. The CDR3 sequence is CASSPDGTGEQYV. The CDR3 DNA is TGTGCCAGCTCACCAGACGGGACAGGGGAGCAGTACGTC.

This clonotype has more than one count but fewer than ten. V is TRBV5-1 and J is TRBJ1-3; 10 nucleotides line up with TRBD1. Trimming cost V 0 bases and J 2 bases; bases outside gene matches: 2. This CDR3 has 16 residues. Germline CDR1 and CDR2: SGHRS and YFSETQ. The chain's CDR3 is CASSLAGTGAGNTIYF. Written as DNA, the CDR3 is TGCGCCAGCAGCTTGGCCGGGACAGGGGCTGGAAACACCATATATTTT.

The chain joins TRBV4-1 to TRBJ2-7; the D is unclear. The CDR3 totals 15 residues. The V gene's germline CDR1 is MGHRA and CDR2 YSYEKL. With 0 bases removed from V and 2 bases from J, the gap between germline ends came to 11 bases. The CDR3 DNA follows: TGCGCCAGCAGCCAAGATCCTGTGGCAGCCTACGAGCAGTACGTC. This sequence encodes CASSQDPVAAYEQYV.

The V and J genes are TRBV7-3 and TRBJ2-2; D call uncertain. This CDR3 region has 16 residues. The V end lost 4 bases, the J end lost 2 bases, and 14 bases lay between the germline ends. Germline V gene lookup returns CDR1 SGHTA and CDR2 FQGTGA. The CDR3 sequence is CASSSGSHVNTGELFF. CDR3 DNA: TGTGCCAGCAGCTCCGGCAGCCACGTCAACACCGGGGAGCTGTTTTTT.

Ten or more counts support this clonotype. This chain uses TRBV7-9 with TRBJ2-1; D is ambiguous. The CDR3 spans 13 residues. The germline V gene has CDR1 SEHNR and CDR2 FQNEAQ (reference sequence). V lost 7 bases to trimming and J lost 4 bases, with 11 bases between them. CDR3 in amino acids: CASTPGPYNEQFF. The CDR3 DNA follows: TGTGCCAGCACCCCCGGGCCTTACAATGAGCAGTTCTTC.

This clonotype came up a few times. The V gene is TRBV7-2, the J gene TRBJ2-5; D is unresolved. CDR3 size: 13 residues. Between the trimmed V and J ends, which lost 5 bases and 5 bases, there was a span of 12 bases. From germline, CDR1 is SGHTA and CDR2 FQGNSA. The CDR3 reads CASSPEFGETQYF. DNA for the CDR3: TGTGCCAGCAGCCCCGAGTTCGGGGAGACCCAGTACTTC.

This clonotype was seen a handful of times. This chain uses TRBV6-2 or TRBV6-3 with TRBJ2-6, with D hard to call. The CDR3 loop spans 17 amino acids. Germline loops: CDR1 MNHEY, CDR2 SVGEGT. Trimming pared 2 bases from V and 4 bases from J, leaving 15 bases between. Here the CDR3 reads CASSYHSSGPGANVLTF. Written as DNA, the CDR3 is TGTGCCAGCAGTTACCATTCATCCGGGCCCGGGGCCAACGTCCTGACTTTC.

CDR3 DNA: TGTGCCAGCTCAATAACAACAGGGGTCCAAGAGACCCAGTACTTC. This sequence encodes CASSITTGVQETQYF. The chain uses TRBV18 and TRBJ2-5; TRBD1 agrees at 7 bases. J gave up 1 base and V 5 bases, and 7 bases lay outside the gene matches. Germline V CDR1 and CDR2: KGHSH, LQKENI. The CDR3 extends over 15 amino acids.